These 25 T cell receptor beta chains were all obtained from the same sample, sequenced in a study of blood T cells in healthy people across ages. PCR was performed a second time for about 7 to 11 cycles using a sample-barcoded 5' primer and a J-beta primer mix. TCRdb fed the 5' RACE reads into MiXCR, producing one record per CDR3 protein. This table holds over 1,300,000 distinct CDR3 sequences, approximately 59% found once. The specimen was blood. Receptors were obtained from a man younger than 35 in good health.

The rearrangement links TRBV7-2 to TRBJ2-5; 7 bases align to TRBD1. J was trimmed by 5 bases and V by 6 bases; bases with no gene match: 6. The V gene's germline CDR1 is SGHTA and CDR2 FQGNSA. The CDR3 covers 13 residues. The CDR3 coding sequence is TGTGCCAGCAGTTTCAGGGGGTTGGAGACCCAGTACTTC. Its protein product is CASSFRGLETQYF.

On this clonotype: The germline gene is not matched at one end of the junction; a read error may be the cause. The CDR3 protein is CASSVDGGNAEAFF. The CDR3 bases are TGTGCCAGCAGCGTAGATGGAGGGAACGCTGAAGCTTTCTTT. V is TRBV9 and J is TRBJ1-1; D unclear. The CDR3 sequence is 14 residues long. Looked up from germline, CDR1 is SGDLS and CDR2 is YYNGEE.

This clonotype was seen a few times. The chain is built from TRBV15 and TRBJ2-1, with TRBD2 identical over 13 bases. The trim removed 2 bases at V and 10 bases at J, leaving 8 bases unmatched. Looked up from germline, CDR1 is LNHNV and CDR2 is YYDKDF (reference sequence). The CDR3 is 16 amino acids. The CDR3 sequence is CATSRMTSGGSGEQFF. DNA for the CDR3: TGTGCCACCAGCAGAATGACTAGCGGGGGGTCGGGAGAGCAGTTCTTC.

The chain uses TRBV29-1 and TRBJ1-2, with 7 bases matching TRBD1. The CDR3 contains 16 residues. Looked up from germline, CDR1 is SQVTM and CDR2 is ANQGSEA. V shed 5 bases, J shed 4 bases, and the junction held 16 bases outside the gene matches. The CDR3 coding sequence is TGCAGCGTTTCCACAGGGGCCCAACTCTTCGGCTATGGCTACACCTTC. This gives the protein CSVSTGAQLFGYGYTF.

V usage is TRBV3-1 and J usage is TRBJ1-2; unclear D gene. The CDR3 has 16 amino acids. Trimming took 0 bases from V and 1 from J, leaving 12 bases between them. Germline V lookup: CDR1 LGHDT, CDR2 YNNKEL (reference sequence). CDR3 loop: CASSQDVWTDNYGYTF. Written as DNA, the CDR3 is TGTGCCAGCAGCCAAGACGTTTGGACCGATAACTATGGCTACACCTTC.

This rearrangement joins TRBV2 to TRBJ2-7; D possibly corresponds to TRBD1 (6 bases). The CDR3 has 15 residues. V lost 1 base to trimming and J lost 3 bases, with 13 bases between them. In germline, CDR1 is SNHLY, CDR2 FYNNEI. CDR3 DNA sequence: TGTGCCAGCAGTGAAGTGGGGGCGACGCGCTACGAGCAGTACTTC. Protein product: CASSEVGATRYEQYF.

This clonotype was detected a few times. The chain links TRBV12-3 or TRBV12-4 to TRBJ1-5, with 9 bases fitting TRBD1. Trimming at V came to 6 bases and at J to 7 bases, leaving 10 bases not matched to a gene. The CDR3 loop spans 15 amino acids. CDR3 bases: TGTGCCAGCAGCCCAGGGGACAGGGTAGAGCAGCCCCAGCATTTT. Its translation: CASSPGDRVEQPQHF.

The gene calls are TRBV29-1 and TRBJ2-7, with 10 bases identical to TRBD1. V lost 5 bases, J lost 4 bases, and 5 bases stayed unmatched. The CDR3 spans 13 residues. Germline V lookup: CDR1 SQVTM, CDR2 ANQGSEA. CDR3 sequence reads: CSVRGTGEYEQYF. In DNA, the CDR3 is TGCAGCGTTAGAGGGACAGGGGAATACGAGCAGTACTTC.

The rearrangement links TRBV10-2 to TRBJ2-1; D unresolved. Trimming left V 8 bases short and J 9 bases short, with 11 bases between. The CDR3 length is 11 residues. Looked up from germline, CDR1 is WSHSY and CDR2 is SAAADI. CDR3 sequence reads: CASAQTGEQFF. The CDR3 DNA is TGCGCCAGCGCTCAGACGGGTGAGCAGTTCTTC.

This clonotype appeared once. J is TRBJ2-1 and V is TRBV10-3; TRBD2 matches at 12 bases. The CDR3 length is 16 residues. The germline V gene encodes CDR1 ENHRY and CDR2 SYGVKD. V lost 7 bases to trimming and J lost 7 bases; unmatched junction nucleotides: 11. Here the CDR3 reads CAIKGLAGLERNEQFF. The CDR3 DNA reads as TGTGCCATCAAGGGACTAGCGGGTCTCGAGAGGAATGAGCAGTTCTTC.

The DNA for the CDR3 is TGTGCCAGCAGCGCAAAGGGGGCGTGGGACGAGCAGTACTTC. Translating it yields CASSAKGAWDEQYF. The chain uses TRBV7-9 and TRBJ2-7; 7 bases are a match to TRBD1. The CDR3 is 14 residues long. V lost 5 bases and J lost 5; bases outside the gene matches: 9. Germline loops: CDR1 SEHNR, CDR2 FQNEAQ (reference sequence).

The DNA for the CDR3 is TGTGCCAGCAGTCATCCGTGGACAGGGAGGGAGGGTAGAGAGACCCAGTACTTC. Amino acids: CASSHPWTGREGRETQYF. The chain uses TRBV28 and TRBJ2-5; D perhaps matches TRBD1 (8 bases). The CDR3 loop spans 18 amino acids. V was clipped by 5 bases and J by 4 bases, with 26 bases between them. Germline values: CDR1 MDHEN, CDR2 SYDVKM.

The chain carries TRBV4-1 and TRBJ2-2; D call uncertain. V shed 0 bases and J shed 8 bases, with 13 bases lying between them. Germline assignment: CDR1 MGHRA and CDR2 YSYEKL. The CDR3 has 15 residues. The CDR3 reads CASSQDWYGTGELFF. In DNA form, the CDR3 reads TGCGCCAGCAGCCAAGATTGGTACGGTACAGGGGAGCTGTTTTTT.

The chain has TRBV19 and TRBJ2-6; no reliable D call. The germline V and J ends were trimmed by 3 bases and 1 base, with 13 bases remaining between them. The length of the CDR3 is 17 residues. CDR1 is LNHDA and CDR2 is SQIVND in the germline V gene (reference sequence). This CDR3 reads CASSIGRITSGANVLTF. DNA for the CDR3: TGTGCCAGTAGTATTGGCAGGATCACATCTGGGGCCAACGTCCTGACTTTC.

The CDR3, as DNA: TGTGCCAGCAGCCAGAGGGACGGAGGGGGCACAGATACGCAGTATTTT. Encoded protein: CASSQRDGGGTDTQYF. The chain joins TRBV4-2 to TRBJ2-3, with D tentatively TRBD2 (6 bases). The germline CDR1 and CDR2 sequences are LGHNA and YNFKEQ. This CDR3 is 16 amino acids long. Between the trimmed V and J ends, which lost 3 bases and 1 base, there was a span of 14 bases.

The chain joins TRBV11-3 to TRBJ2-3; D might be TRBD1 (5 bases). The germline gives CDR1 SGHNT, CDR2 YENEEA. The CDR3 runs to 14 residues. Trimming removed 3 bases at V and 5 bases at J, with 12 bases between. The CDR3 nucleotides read TGTGCCAGCAGCTTGGTGGCTCAGGGAGATACGCAGTATTTT. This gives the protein CASSLVAQGDTQYF. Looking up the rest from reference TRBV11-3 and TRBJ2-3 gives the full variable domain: EAGVVQSPRYKIIEKKQPVAFWCNPISGHNTLYWYLQNLGQGPELLIRYENEEAVDDSQLPKDRFSAERLKGVDSTLKIQPAELGDSAVYLCASSLVAQGDTQYFGPGTRLTVL.

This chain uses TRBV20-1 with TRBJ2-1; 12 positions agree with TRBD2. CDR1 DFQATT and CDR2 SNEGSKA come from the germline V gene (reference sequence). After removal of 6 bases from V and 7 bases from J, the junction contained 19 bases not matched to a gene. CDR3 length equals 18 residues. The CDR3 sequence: CSAPKSASGRVLWNEQFF. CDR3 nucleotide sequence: TGCAGTGCGCCTAAATCCGCTAGCGGGAGGGTCTTGTGGAATGAGCAGTTCTTC.

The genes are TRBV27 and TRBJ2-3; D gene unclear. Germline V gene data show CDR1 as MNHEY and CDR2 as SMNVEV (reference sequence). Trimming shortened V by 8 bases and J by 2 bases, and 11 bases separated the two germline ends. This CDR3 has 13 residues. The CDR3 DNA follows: TGTGCCAGCGGCACAGTTCCCACAGATACGCAGTATTTT. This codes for CASGTVPTDTQYF.

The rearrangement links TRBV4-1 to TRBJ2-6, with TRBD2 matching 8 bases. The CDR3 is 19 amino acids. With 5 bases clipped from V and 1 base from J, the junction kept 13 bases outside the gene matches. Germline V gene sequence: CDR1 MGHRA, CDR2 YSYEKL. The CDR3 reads CASSARREGHRSGANVLTF. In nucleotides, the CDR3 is TGCGCCAGCAGCGCACGTCGGGAGGGACACAGATCTGGGGCCAACGTCCTGACTTTC.

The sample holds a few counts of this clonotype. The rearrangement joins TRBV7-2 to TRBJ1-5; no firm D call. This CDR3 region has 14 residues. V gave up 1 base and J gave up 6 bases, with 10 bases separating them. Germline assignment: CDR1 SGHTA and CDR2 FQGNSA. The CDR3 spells CASSLEGHSQPQHF. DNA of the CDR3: TGTGCCAGCAGCTTAGAAGGGCACAGTCAGCCCCAGCATTTT. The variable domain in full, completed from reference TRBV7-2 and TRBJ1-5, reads GAGVSQSPSNKVTEKGKDVELRCDPISGHTALYWYRQSLGQGLEFLIYFQGNSAPDKSGLPSDRFSAERTGGSVSTLTIQRTQQEDSAVYLCASSLEGHSQPQHFGDGTRLSIL.

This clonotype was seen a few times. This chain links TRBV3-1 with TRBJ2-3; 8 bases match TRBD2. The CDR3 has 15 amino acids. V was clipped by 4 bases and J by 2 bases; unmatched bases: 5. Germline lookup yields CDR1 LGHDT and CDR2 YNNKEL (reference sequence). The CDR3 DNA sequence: TGTGCCAGCAGCCCTGGCGGGGGGCACACAGATACGCAGTATTTT. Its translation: CASSPGGGHTDTQYF.

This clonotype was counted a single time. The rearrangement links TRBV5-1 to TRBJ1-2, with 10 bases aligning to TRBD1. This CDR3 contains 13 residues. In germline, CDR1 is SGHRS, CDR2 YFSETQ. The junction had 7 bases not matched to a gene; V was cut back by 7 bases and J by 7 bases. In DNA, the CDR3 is TGCGCCAGCGGCCAGACAGGGGGCTCTGGCTACACCTTC. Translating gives CASGQTGGSGYTF. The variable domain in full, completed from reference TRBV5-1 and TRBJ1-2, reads KAGVTQTPRYLIKTRGQQVTLSCSPISGHRSVSWYQQTPGQGLQFLFEYFSETQRNKGNFPGRFSGRQFSNSRSEMNVSTLELGDSALYLCASGQTGGSGYTFGSGTRLTVV.

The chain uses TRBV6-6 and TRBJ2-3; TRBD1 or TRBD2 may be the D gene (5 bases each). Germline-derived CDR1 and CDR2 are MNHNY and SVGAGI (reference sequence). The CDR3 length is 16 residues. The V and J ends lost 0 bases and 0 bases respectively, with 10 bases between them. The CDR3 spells CASSYSGEISTDTQYF. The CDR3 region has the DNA TGTGCCAGCAGTTACTCGGGGGAAATTAGCACAGATACGCAGTATTTT.

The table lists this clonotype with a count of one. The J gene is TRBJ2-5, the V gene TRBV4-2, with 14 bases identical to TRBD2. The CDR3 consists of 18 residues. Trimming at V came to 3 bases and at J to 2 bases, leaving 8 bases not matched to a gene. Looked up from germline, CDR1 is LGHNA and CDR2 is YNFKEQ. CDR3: CASSQGLAGVFIQETQYF. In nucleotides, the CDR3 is TGTGCCAGCAGCCAGGGACTAGCGGGGGTATTTATACAAGAGACCCAGTACTTC.

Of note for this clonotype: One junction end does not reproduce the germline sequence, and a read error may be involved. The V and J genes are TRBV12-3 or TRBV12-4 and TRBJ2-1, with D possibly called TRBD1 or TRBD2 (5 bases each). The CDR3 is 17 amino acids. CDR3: CASSPSTGTVFYKEQFF. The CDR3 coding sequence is TGTGCCAGCAGTCCCTCCACCGGGACCGTCTTCTACAAGGAGCAGTTCTTC.